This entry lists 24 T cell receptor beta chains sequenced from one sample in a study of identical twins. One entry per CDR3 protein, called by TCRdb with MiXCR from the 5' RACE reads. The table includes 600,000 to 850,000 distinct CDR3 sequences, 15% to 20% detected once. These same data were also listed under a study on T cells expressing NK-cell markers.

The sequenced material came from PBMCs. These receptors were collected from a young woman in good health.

This CDR3 reads CASTVSFRTSGRASNGELFF. The CDR3 DNA is TGTGCCAGCACCGTATCCTTCCGGACTAGCGGGAGGGCCAGTAACGGGGAGCTGTTTTTT. The V gene is TRBV3-1, the J gene TRBJ2-2, with 15 bases aligning to TRBD2. Trimming removed 7 bases from V and 7 bases from J; junction bases left unmatched: 19. The germline CDR1 and CDR2 sequences are LGHDT and YNNKEL (reference sequence). The CDR3 spans 20 residues.

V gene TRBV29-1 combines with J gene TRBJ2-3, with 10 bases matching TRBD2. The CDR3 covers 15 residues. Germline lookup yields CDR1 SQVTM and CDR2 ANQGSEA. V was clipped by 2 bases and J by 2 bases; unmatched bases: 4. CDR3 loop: CSVEILAGPTDTQYF. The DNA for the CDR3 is TGCAGCGTTGAAATACTAGCGGGACCCACAGATACGCAGTATTTT.

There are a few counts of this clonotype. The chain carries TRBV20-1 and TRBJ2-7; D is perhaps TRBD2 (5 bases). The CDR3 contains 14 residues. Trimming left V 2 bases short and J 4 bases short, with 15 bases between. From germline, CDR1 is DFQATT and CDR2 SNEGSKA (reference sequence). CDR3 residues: CSARPNGRVYEQYF. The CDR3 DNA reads TGCAGTGCTAGACCCAACGGGCGGGTTTACGAGCAGTACTTC.

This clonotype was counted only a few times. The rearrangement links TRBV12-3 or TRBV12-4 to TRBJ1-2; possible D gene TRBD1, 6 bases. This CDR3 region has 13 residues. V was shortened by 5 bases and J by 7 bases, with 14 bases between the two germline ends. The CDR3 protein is CASSTDRRLGYTF. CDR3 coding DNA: TGTGCCAGCAGTACCGACAGGCGGCTTGGCTACACCTTC.

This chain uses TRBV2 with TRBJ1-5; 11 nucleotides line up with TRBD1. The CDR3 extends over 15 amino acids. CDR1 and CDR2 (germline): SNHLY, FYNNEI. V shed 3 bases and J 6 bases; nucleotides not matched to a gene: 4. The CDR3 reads CASSDWGQGVQPQHF. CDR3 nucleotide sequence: TGTGCCAGCAGTGATTGGGGACAGGGGGTTCAGCCCCAGCATTTT. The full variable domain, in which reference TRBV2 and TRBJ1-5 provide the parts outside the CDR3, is EPEVTQTPSHQVTQMGQEVILRCVPISNHLYFYWYRQILGQKVEFLVSFYNNEISEKSEIFDDQFSVERPDGSNFTLKIRSTKLEDSAMYFCASSDWGQGVQPQHFGDGTRLSIL.

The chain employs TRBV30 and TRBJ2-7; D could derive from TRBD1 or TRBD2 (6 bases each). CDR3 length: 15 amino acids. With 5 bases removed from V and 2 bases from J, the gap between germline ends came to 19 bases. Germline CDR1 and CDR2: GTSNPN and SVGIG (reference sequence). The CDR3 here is CAWDRGRRETYEQYF. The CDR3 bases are TGTGCCTGGGACCGGGGGCGGAGAGAAACCTACGAGCAGTACTTC.

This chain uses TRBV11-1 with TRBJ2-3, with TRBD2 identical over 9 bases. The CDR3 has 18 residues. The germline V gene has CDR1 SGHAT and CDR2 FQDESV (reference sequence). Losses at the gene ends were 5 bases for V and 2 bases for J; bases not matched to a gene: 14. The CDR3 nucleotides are TGTGCCAGCAGCCCACCGCGATCGACTAGCGGCCTCACAGATACGCAGTATTTT. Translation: CASSPPRSTSGLTDTQYF.

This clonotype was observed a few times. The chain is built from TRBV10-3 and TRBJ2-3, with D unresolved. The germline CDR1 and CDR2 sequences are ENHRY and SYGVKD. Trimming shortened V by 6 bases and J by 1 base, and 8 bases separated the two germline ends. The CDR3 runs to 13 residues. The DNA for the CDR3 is TGTGCCATCAGGGGGTTCGGCACAGATACGCAGTATTTT. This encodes CAIRGFGTDTQYF.

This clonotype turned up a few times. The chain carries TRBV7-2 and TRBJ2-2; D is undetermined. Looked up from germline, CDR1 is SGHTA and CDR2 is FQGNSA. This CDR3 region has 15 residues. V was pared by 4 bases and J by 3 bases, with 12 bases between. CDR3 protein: CASSSGVGYTGELFF. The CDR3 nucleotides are TGTGCCAGCAGCTCCGGAGTGGGCTACACCGGGGAGCTGTTTTTT.

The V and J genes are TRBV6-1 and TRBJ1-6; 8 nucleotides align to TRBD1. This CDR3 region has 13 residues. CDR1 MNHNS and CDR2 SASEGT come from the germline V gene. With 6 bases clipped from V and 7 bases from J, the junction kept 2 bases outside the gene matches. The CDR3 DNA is TGTGCCAGCAGGACAGGGGCGAATTCACCCCTCCACTTT. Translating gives CASRTGANSPLHF.

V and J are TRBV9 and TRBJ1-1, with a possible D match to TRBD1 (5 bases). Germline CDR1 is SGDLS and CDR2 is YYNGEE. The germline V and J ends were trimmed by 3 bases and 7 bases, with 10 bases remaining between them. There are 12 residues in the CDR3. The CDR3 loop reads CASSGPGGEAFF. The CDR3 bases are TGTGCCAGCAGCGGCCCCGGGGGTGAAGCTTTCTTT.

This CDR3 reads CASSLGGQAELFF. The CDR3 DNA is TGTGCCAGCAGCTTAGGCGGACAAGCGGAGCTGTTTTTT. This sequence joins TRBV11-3 and TRBJ2-2, with D possibly matching TRBD1 (5 bases). The V gene's germline CDR1 is SGHNT and CDR2 YENEEA. Deletions cut 1 base from V and 10 bases from J, with 10 bases between. This CDR3 contains 13 residues.

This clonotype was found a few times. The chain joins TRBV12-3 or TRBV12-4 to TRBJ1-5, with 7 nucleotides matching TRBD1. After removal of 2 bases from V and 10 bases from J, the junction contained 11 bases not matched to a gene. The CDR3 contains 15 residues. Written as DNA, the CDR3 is TGTGCCAGCAGTTTAAGTTCGAGACAGGGAGGTCCCCAGCATTTT. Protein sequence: CASSLSSRQGGPQHF.

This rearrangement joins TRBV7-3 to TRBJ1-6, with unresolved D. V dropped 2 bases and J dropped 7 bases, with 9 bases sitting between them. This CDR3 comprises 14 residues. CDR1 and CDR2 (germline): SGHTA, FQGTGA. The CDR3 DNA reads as TGTGCCAGCAGCTTATACGGGATGAATTCACCCCTCCACTTT. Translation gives CASSLYGMNSPLHF.

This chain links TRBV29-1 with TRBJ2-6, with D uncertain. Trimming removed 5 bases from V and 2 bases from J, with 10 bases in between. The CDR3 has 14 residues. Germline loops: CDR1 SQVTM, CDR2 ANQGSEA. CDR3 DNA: TGCAGCGTTTTAGGTCTCGCTGGGGCCAACGTCCTGACTTTC. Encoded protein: CSVLGLAGANVLTF.

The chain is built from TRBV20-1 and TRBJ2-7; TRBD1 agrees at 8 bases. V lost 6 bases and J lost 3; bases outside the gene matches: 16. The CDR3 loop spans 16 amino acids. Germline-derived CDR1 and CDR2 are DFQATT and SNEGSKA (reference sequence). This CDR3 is CSATSRQGAHSYEQYF. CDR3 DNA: TGCAGTGCCACCTCGCGCCAGGGGGCCCATAGCTACGAGCAGTACTTC.

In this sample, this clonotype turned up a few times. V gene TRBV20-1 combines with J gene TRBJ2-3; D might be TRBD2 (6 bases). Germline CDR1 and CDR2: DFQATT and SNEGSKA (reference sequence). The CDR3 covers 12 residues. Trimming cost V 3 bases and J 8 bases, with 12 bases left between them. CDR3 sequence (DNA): TGCAGTGCTAGTTCTAGCGTCGGTACGCAGTATTTT. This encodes CSASSSVGTQYF.

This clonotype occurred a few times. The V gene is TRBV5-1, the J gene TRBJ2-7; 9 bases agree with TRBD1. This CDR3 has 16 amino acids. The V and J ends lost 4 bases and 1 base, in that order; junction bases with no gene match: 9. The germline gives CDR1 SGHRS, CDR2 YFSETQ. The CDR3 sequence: CASSLSPGTGSYEQYF. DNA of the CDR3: TGCGCCAGCAGCCTTTCTCCCGGGACAGGGTCCTACGAGCAGTACTTC.

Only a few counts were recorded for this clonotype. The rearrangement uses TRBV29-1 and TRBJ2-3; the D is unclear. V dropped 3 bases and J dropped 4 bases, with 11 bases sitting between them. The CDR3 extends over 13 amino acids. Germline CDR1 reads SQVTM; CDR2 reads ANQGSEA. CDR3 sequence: CSVDAVRADTQYF. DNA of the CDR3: TGCAGCGTTGATGCTGTCCGCGCAGATACGCAGTATTTT.

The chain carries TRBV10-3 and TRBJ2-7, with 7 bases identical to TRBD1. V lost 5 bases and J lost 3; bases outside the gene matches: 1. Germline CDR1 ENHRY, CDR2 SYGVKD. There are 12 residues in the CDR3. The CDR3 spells CAISRDSYEQYF. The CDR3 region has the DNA TGTGCCATCAGTAGGGACAGCTACGAGCAGTACTTC.

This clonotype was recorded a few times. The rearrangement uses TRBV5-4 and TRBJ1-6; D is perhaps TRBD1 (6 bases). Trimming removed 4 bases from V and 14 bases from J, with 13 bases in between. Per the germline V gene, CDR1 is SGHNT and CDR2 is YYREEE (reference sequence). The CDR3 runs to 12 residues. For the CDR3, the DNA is TGTGCCAGCAGCGGGGGCCCGCAGACCCTCCACTTT. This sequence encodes CASSGGPQTLHF.

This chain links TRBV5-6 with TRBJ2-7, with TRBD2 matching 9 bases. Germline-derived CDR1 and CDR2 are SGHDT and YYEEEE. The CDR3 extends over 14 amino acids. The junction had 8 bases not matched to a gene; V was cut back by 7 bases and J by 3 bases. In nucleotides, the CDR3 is TGTGCCAGCCGCAGGGGCGGGAGGGTCTACGAGCAGTACTTC. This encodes CASRRGGRVYEQYF.

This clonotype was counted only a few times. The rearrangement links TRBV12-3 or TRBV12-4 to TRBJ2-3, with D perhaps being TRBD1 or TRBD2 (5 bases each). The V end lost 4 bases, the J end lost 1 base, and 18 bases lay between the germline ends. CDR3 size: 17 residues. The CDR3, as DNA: TGTGCCAGCAGTTATGGGACGAGGGTGGTCGGCACAGATACGCAGTATTTT. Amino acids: CASSYGTRVVGTDTQYF.

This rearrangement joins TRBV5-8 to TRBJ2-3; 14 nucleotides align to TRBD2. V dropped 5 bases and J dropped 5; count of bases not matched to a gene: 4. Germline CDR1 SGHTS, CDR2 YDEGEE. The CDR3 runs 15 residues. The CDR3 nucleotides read TGTGCCAGCAGTCCCGGGACTAGCGGGAGAGATACGCAGTATTTT. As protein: CASSPGTSGRDTQYF.